This T cell receptor beta chain was observed in a study of cytomegalovirus exposure and HLA in healthy donors. All donors participated as healthy donors of bone marrow. PCR used 60 Vbeta primers and 13 Jbeta primers. Profiling relied on immunoSEQ multiplex PCR, and the TCRdb table lists in-frame clones only, not all of them. Of about 90,000 clones listed, over 55% are singletons. V lost 5 bases and J lost 8, with 21 bases in between. The length of the CDR3 is 15 residues. The germline V gene has CDR1 LNHDA and CDR2 SQIVND (reference sequence). The material sequenced was PBMCs. The chain is built from TRBV19 and TRBJ1-2; D may be TRBD1 (6 bases). The receptor's source is a woman between 50 and 59 years old in good health and CMV-seropositive. CDR3 protein: CASSFFSGQSGGYTF. CDR3 coding DNA: TGTGCCAGTAGTTTTTTTTCCGGACAGAGTGGGGGCTACACCTTC.